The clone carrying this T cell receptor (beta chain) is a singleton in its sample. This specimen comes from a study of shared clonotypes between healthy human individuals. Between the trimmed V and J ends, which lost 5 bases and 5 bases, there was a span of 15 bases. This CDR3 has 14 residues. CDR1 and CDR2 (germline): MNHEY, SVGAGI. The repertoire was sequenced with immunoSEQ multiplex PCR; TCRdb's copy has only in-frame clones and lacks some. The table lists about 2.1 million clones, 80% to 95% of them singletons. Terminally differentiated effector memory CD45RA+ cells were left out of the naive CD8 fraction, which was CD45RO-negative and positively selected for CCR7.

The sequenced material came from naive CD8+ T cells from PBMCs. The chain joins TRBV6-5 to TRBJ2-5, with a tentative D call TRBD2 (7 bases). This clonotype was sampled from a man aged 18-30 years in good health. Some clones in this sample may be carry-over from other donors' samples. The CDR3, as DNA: TGTGCCAGCAGTCCAATACAGGGAGGGGAGACCCAGTACTTC. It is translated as CASSPIQGGETQYF.